This T cell receptor beta chain was sequenced for a study of cytomegalovirus exposure and HLA in healthy donors. Study results and caveats: For most TCR beta V segments, an earlier analysis put the productive rate at about 90% or about 30% of the time.

The PCR was carried out with 60 Vbeta primers and 13 Jbeta primers. Some clones are missing from TCRdb's copy, which holds only in-frame ones; the method was immunoSEQ multiplex PCR. The table has about 230,000 clones, about three quarters seen once. Worth noting for this clone: Its antigen is not known.

V was cut by 6 bases and J by 7 bases, with 16 bases left in between. The V gene's germline CDR1 is MGHDK and CDR2 SYGVNS. This CDR3 has 13 amino acids. This chain connects TRBV25-1 to TRBJ2-7; weak D call: TRBD1 (6 bases). The clonotype comes from a boy under 18 in good health and CMV-seronegative. The specimen was PBMCs. The CDR3 coding sequence is TGTGCCAGCAGAAGACAGGCCACCGGGGAGCAGTACTTC. Protein sequence: CASRRQATGEQYF.